This T cell receptor beta chain was sequenced during a study of T cell repertoires in cytomegalovirus infection. TCRdb recomputed calls from the reads with MiXCR, one row per CDR3 protein. The sample lists under 600,000 distinct CDR3 sequences, about 15% occurring once. Germline V gene sequence: CDR1 SGHVS, CDR2 FNYEAQ. The CDR3 has 14 residues. Trimming cost V 1 base and J 5 bases, with 11 bases left between them. At least ten counts were recorded for this clonotype. The chain carries TRBV7-6 and TRBJ2-5; TRBD1 might be the D (5 bases). The receptor comes from a human donor in good health (CMV status not recorded). Some clones in this sample may be carry-over from other donors' samples. Sequencing was carried out using CD8+ T cells from PBMCs. The CDR3 reads CASSLVPGQETQYF. DNA for the CDR3: TGTGCCAGCAGCTTAGTCCCAGGGCAGGAGACCCAGTACTTC.